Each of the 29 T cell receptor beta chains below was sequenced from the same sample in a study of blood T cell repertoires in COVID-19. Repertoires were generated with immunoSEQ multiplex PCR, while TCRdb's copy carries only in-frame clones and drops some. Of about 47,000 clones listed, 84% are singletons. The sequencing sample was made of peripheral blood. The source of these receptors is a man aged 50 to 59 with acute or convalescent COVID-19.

CDR3 sequence reads: CASRISMQGDEQYF. The CDR3 nucleotides are TGTGCCAGCAGAATTAGCATGCAGGGGGACGAGCAGTACTTC. The genes are TRBV28 and TRBJ2-7; 7 nucleotides match TRBD1. V was clipped by 6 bases and J by 5 bases; unmatched bases: 10. CDR3 length: 14 residues. Per germline, CDR1 MDHEN and CDR2 SYDVKM.

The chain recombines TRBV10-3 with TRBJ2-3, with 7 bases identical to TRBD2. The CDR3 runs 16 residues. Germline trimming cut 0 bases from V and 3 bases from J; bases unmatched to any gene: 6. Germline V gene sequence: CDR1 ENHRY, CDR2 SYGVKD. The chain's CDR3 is CAISESAGVGTDTQYF. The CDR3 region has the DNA TGTGCCATCAGTGAGTCTGCGGGAGTGGGGACAGATACGCAGTATTTT.

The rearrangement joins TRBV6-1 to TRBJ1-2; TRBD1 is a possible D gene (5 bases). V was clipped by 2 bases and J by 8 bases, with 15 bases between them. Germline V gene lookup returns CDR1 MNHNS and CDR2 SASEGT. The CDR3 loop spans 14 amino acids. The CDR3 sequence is CASSELDNLLGYTF. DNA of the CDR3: TGTGCCAGCAGTGAACTGGACAACCTCCTAGGCTACACCTTC.

CDR3 residues: CASSPGIQTDTQYF. DNA for the CDR3: TGCGCCAGCAGCCCCGGGATCCAAACAGATACGCAGTATTTT. This chain joins TRBV5-1 and TRBJ2-3; TRBD2 might be the D (5 bases). The CDR3 extends over 14 amino acids. Looked up from germline, CDR1 is SGHRS and CDR2 is YFSETQ. The V and J ends lost 4 bases and 3 bases respectively, with 12 bases between them. Full variable domain (rest looked up from reference TRBV5-1 and TRBJ2-3): KAGVTQTPRYLIKTRGQQVTLSCSPISGHRSVSWYQQTPGQGLQFLFEYFSETQRNKGNFPGRFSGRQFSNSRSEMNVSTLELGDSALYLCASSPGIQTDTQYFGPGTRLTVL.

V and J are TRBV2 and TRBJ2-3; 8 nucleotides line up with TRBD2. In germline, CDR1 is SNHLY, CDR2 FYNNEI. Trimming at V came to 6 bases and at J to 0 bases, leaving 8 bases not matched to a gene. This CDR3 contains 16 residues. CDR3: CASSHPTSVSTDTQYF. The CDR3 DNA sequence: TGTGCCAGCAGCCACCCGACTAGCGTTAGCACAGATACGCAGTATTTT. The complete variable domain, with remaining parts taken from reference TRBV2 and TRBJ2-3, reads EPEVTQTPSHQVTQMGQEVILRCVPISNHLYFYWYRQILGQKVEFLVSFYNNEISEKSEIFDDQFSVERPDGSNFTLKIRSTKLEDSAMYFCASSHPTSVSTDTQYFGPGTRLTVL.

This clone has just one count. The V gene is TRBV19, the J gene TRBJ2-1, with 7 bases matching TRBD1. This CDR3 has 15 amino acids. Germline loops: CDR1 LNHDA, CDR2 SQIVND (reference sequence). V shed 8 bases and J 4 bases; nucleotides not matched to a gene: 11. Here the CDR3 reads CASGTGTEGYNEQFF. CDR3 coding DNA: TGTGCCAGTGGGACCGGGACAGAAGGATACAATGAGCAGTTCTTC.

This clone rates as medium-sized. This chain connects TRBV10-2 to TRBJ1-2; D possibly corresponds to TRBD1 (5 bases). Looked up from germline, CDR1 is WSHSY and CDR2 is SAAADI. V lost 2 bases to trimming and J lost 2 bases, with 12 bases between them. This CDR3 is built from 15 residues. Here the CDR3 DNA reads TGCGCCAGCAGTGAGCTATCGACAGAGAACTATGGCTACACCTTC. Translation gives CASSELSTENYGYTF.

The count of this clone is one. The CDR3 nucleotides are TGTGCCATCAGTGGACAAGCCCCTGAGCAGTTCTTC. This codes for CAISGQAPEQFF. The chain links TRBV10-3 to TRBJ2-1; D gene ambiguous. CDR1 is ENHRY, CDR2 SYGVKD, per germline. V dropped 4 bases and J dropped 9 bases, with 10 bases sitting between them. CDR3 length equals 12 residues.

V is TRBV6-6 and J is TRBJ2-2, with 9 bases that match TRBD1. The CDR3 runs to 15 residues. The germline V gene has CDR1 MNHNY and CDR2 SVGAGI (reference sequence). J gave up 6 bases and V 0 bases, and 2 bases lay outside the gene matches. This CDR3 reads CASSYSRTGAGELFF. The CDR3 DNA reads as TGTGCCAGCAGTTACTCGAGGACAGGGGCCGGGGAGCTGTTTTTT.

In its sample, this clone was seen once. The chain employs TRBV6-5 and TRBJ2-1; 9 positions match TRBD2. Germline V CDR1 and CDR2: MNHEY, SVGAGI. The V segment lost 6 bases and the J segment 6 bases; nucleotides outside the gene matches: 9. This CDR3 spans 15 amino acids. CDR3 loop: CASSRTGLAVNEQFF. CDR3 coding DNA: TGTGCCAGCAGCCGAACGGGACTAGCAGTCAATGAGCAGTTCTTC.

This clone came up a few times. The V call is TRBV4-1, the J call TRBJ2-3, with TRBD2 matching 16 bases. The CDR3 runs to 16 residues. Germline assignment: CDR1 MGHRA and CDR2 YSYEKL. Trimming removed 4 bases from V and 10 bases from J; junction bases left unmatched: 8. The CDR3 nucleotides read TGCGCCAGCAGCCCCTGGGGACTAGCGGGAGGGTGGGCGCAGTATTTT. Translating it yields CASSPWGLAGGWAQYF.

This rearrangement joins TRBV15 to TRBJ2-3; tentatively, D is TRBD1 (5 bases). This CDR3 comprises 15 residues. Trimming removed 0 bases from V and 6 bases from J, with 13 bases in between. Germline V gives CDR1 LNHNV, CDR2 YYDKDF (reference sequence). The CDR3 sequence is CATSRDGQGTDTQYF. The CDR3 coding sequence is TGTGCCACCAGCAGAGATGGGCAGGGAACGGATACGCAGTATTTT.

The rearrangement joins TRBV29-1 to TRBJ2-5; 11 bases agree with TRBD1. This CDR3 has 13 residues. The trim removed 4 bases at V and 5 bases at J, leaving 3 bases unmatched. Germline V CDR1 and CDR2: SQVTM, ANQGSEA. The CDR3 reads CSVVGTGGETQYF. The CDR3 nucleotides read TGCAGCGTTGTCGGGACAGGGGGGGAGACCCAGTACTTC.

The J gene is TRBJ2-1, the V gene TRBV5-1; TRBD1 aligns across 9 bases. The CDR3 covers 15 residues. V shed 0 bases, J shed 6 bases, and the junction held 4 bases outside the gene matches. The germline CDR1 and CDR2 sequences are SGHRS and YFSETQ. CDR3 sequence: CASSLGDRVSNEQFF. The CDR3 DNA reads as TGCGCCAGCAGCTTGGGGGACAGGGTATCCAATGAGCAGTTCTTC. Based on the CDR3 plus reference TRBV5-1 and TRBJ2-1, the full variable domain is KAGVTQTPRYLIKTRGQQVTLSCSPISGHRSVSWYQQTPGQGLQFLFEYFSETQRNKGNFPGRFSGRQFSNSRSEMNVSTLELGDSALYLCASSLGDRVSNEQFFGPGTRLTVL.

DNA of the CDR3: TGTGCCAGCAGTTTATCGGGTGGGGGGGGCGAGCAGTACTTC. This translates into CASSLSGGGGEQYF. The chain combines TRBV27 with TRBJ2-7; 7 nucleotides match TRBD2. Germline V lookup: CDR1 MNHEY, CDR2 SMNVEV (reference sequence). Germline trimming cut 0 bases from V and 6 bases from J; bases unmatched to any gene: 5. This CDR3 is built from 14 residues.

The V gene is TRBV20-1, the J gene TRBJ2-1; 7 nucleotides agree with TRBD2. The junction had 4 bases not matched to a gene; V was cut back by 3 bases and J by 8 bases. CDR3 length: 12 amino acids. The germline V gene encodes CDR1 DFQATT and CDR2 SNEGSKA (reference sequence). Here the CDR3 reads CSASLAADEQFF. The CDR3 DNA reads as TGCAGTGCTAGTCTAGCGGCCGATGAGCAGTTCTTC.

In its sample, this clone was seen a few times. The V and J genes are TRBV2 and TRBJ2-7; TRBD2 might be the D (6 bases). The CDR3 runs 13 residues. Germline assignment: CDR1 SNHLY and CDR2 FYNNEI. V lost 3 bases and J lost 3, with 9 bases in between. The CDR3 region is CASSDVGGYEQYF. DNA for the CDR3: TGTGCCAGCAGTGATGTCGGGGGCTACGAGCAGTACTTC.

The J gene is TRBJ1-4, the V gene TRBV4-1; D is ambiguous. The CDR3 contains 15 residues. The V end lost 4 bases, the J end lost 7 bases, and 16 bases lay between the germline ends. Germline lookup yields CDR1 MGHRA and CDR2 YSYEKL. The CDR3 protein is CASSPPVGGLEKLFF. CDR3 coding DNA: TGCGCCAGCAGCCCCCCGGTAGGAGGGCTTGAAAAACTGTTTTTT.

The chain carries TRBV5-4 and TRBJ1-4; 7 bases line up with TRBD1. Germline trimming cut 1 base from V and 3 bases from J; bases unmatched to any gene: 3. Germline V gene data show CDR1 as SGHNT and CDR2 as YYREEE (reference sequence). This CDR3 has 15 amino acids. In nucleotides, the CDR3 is TGTGCCAGCAGCTTGCGGGACAGACCTAATGAAAAACTGTTTTTT. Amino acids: CASSLRDRPNEKLFF.

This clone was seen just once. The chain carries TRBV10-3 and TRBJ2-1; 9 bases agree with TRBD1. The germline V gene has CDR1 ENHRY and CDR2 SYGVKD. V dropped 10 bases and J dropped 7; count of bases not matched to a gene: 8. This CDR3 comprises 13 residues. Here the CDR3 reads CATTGGTSNEQFF. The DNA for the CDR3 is TGTGCCACGACAGGGGGAACTTCAAATGAGCAGTTCTTC.

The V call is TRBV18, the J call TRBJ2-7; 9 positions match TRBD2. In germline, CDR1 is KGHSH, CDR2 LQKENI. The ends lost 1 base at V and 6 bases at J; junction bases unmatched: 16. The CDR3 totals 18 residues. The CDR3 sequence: CASSPLTSGRSPRVEQYF. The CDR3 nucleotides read TGTGCCAGCTCACCACTTACGAGCGGGAGGTCCCCTCGGGTCGAGCAGTACTTC.

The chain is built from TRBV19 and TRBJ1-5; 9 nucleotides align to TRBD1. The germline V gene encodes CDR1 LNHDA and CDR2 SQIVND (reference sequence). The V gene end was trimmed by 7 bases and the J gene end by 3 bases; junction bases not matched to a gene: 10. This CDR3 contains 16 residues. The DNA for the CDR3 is TGTGCCAGTACTACCCGGGACAGGGTGCCCAATCAGCCCCAGCATTTT. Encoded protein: CASTTRDRVPNQPQHF.

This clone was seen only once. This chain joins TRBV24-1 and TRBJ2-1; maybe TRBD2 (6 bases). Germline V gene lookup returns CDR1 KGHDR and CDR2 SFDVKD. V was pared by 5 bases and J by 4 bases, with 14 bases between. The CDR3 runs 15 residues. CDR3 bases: TGTGCCACCAGTGCCGCAAGCGGGTTTTACAATGAGCAGTTCTTC. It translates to CATSAASGFYNEQFF.

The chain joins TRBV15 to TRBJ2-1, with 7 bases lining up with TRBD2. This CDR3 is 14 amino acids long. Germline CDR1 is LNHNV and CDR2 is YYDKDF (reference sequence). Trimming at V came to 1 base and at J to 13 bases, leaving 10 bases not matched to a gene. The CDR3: CATSRASGGFEQFF. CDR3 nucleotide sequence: TGTGCCACCAGCAGAGCTAGCGGTGGGTTCGAACAGTTCTTC.

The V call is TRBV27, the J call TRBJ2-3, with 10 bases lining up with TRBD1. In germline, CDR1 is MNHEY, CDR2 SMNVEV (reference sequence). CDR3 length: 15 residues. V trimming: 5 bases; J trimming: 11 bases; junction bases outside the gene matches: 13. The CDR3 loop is CASSIPGQGKVGQYF. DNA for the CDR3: TGTGCCAGCAGTATACCGGGACAGGGGAAAGTCGGGCAGTATTTT.

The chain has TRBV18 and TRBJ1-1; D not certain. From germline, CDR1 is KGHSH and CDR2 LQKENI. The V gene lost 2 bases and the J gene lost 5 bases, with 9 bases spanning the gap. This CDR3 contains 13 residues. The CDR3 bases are TGTGCCAGCTCACCAACGCGGGAGACTGAAGCTTTCTTT. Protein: CASSPTRETEAFF.

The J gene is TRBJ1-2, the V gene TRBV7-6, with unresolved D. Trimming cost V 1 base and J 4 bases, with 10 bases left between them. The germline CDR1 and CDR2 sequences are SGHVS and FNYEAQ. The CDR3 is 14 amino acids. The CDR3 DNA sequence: TGTGCCAGCAGCTTAGAATCTACTGGCTATGGCTACACCTTC. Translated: CASSLESTGYGYTF.

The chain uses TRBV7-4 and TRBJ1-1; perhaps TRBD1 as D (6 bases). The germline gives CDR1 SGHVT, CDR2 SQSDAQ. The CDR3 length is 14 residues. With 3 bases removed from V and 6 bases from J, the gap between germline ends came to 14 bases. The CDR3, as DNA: TGTGCCAGCAGCTTCCGGGACACGAGGCCTGAAGCTTTCTTT. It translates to CASSFRDTRPEAFF.

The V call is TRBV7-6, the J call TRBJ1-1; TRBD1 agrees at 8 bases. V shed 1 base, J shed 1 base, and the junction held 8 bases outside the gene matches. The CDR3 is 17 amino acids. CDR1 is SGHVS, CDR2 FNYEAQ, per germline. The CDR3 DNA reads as TGTGCCAGCAGCTTAGGGTTCACCGGGACAGGGAACACTGAAGCTTTCTTT. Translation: CASSLGFTGTGNTEAFF.